This T cell receptor (beta chain) originates from a study of human T cells and chemical hapten exposure. Regarding the study as a whole: Among TCRs, those above 1 in 1000 frequency were unaffected by DPC sensitization.

This clonotype was observed many times. The antigen is not known. The CDR3 spans 15 residues. The V gene lost 0 bases and the J gene lost 1 base, with 8 bases spanning the gap. Germline V lookup: CDR1 SGDLS, CDR2 YYNGEE. The library gave individual cDNA molecules unique molecular identifiers. In the original processing: Sample-level TCR yields exhibited a median of about 96,000, with a range of about 20,000 to 750,000. TCRdb independently ran MiXCR on the 5' RACE reads; one entry per CDR3 protein. None of the V and J calls come from the authors' own analysis; TCRdb made them. In the table there are 130,000 or so distinct CDR3 sequences, 4.1% of which are singletons. Total RNA was isolated from unfractionated whole blood.

The chain has TRBV9 and TRBJ2-1, with D possibly TRBD2 on 6 matching bases. The sequence was obtained from a female donor in good health. The CDR3 nucleotides are TGTGCCAGCAGCGTAGACGGGGGATCCTACAATGAGCAGTTCTTC. It is translated as CASSVDGGSYNEQFF. Full variable domain (remainder filled in from reference TRBV9 and TRBJ2-1): DSGVTQTPKHLITATGQRVTLRCSPRSGDLSVYWYQQSLDQGLQFLIQYYNGEERAKGNILERFSAQQFPDLHSELNLSSLELGDSALYFCASSVDGGSYNEQFFGPGTRLTVL.